Reported below is one T cell receptor beta chain. It lacks a known antigen. No much larger clone is present one base from it, and per-base qualities are unavailable. The record originates from a study of blood T cell repertoires in COVID-19 (dated by TCRdb to about 2020). With respect to the entire study: Samples covering the acute and convalescent phases of COVID-19 were provided by collaborators in the United States, Italy and Spain. The material from the prospective study consisted of cDNA or gDNA derived from T cells, B-cell-depleted T cells, or PBMCs. Deeply sampled blood TCRbeta repertoires from subjects exposed to, actively infected with, or recovered from COVID-19 were included in the dataset. The repertoires were made available in a free public database intended to serve as a resource for research on the immune response to SARS-CoV-2. Samples were obtained from the ongoing ImmuneRACE study (first 160 participants) and from about 1,300 subjects provided by 6 global collaborators. Nearly every sample came with metadata listing a de-identified subject ID, COVID-19 status, age in years and sex. Where available, HLA class I and class II types were obtained from metadata supplied by the sample provider rather than from assay-based typing. Points the paper makes about the study in general: The amount of clinical and demographic metadata varied by source and participant and was provided uncurated.

TCRbeta CDR3 regions were amplified from genomic DNA using the immunoSEQ Assay, a bias-controlled multiplex PCR. Turning to the authors' computational methods: Nucleated cell counts per sample were estimated from amplification of reference gene primers within the assay. Sequence reads were collapsed and filtered to measure the absolute abundance of every unique TCRbeta CDR3 rearrangement. For each sample, productive Simpson clonality was calculated as the square root of Simpson's diversity index over productive rearrangements. Held by TCRdb, this immuneACCESS table contains in-frame sequences only and omits some clones. Under half of the omission traces to an unresolved V gene where checked; the cause of the rest is unknown. The V and J calls and the clone size are those of that table, but D and trimming were determined from the DNA. This sample is represented by roughly 240,000 clones; more than 70% of them were singletons. 2% to 3% of the sample comes from the top ten.

The germline V gene sets CDR1 to MNHNS and CDR2 to SASEGT. V drops 2 bases and J drops 1 base, leaving 8 bases in between. From the cysteine through the phenylalanine, the CDR3 covers 14 amino acids. Of the read, only the CDR3 DNA is kept; its 42 bases are in frame from base 1. Enrolling through a virtual design, the prospective study's participants ranged in age from about 18 to 100 years and lived across some 22 United States geographic areas. In the prospective study, cohorts were assigned on the basis of participant-reported clinical history obtained from a screening survey and a study questionnaire. Mobile phlebotomists in the prospective study collected whole blood, serum and a nasopharyngeal or oropharyngeal swab from every participant. Prospective study participants could optionally give additional blood draws and questionnaires over a 2-month period. Prospective study blood samples were shipped either frozen or at room temperature before DNA extraction.

The chain was built from TRBV6-1 and TRBJ1-1; the D gene cannot be resolved reliably. The clonotype originates from a woman aged 40 to 49 with acute COVID-19. The sequenced sample consisted of PBMCs or T cells enriched from blood (not recorded which). The DNA sequence is TGTGCCAGCAGTGAAACAGAGAAGAACACTGAAGCTTTCTTT. Translated, this gives CASSETEKNTEAFF.